The 26 T cell receptor beta chains given below trace back to one sample, sequenced in a study of T cells after yellow fever vaccination (dated by TCRdb to the late 2010s). Sample treatment or condition, as interpreted from the label and publication: live attenuated yellow fever vaccine strain. Receptors were amplified or captured by 5' RACE. The sample was run on an Illumina HiSeq 2500. TCRdb reprocessed the public reads (quality trimming at Q25 with fastp, clone calling with MiXCR) and kept in-frame beta chains. A single entry per CDR3 protein holds the most common genes and DNA from its merged rows. This sample gives a few hundred thousand distinct CDR3 sequences in total; less than 20% of them show up just once. The ten largest clones capture roughly an eighth of the sample. The specimen comprised PBMCs, sampled 15 days after the yellow fever booster vaccination. The receptors originated from a man aged 30-40 years who received the YFV17D yellow fever vaccine.

The chain links TRBV6-1 to TRBJ2-1; 14 nucleotides agree with TRBD2. CDR3 size: 17 residues. Germline CDR1 is MNHNS and CDR2 is SASEGT. The trim removed 6 bases at V and 9 bases at J, leaving 13 bases unmatched. CDR3 region: CASSKLPGLAGEAEQFF. The CDR3 bases are TGTGCCAGCAGCAAACTCCCGGGACTAGCGGGAGAGGCTGAGCAGTTCTTC.

This chain links TRBV6-1 with TRBJ2-7; D is uncertain. The germline gives CDR1 MNHNS, CDR2 SASEGT. Trimming stripped 7 bases from V and 0 bases from J, with 4 bases between. The CDR3 extends over 11 amino acids. Written as DNA, the CDR3 is TGTGCCAGCATGGCCTCCTACGAGCAGTACTTC. Its translation: CASMASYEQYF.

This chain uses TRBV12-3 or TRBV12-4 with TRBJ2-7; 8 bases align to TRBD2. The CDR3 is 16 amino acids. The J segment lost 7 bases and the V segment lost 3 bases, leaving 14 bases of the junction unmatched. DNA for the CDR3: TGTGCCAGCAGTTTCCGACTAGCGAGAGCTACGGAGGAGCAGTACTTC. Translated: CASSFRLARATEEQYF.

This clonotype was counted between two and nine times. The chain has TRBV5-1 and TRBJ1-4; D is unclear. The V end was cut by 2 bases, the J end by 8 bases, with 16 bases between. The CDR3 totals 15 residues. Germline V gene sequence: CDR1 SGHRS, CDR2 YFSETQ. The CDR3 nucleotides read TGCGCCAGCAGCTTCGGAGGTGACCTCCTGGAAAAACTGTTTTTT. It is translated as CASSFGGDLLEKLFF.

The J gene is TRBJ2-7, the V gene TRBV27; D is perhaps TRBD2 (5 bases). Trimming pared 8 bases from V and 2 bases from J, leaving 16 bases between. This CDR3 is built from 14 residues. In germline, CDR1 is MNHEY, CDR2 SMNVEV (reference sequence). DNA of the CDR3: TGTGCCAGCTCCCCCCCCGGGGTGACCTACGAGCAGTACTTC. The encoded protein is CASSPPGVTYEQYF.

The chain recombines TRBV6-2 or TRBV6-3 with TRBJ2-4; D unresolved. Trimming removed 2 bases at V and 0 bases at J, with 14 bases between. The V gene's germline CDR1 is MNHEY and CDR2 SVGEGT. This CDR3 is 17 amino acids long. CDR3 protein: CASSYAARKLAKNIQYF. In DNA form, the CDR3 reads TGTGCCAGCAGTTACGCGGCGCGGAAACTAGCCAAAAACATTCAGTACTTC.

The V and J genes are TRBV5-1 and TRBJ2-6; D call uncertain. The V and J ends lost 1 base and 2 bases respectively, with 7 bases between them. CDR1 SGHRS and CDR2 YFSETQ come from the germline V gene. The CDR3 consists of 15 residues. CDR3 amino acids: CASSLSVTGANVLTF. The CDR3 region has the DNA TGCGCCAGCAGCTTGTCCGTGACTGGGGCCAACGTCCTGACTTTC.

The chain combines TRBV21-1 with TRBJ2-7; the table's D gene call, TRBD2, was not cross checked with the DNA. TRBV21-1 is flagged as a pseudogene. The CDR3 runs to 15 residues. CDR3 bases: TGTGCCAGCAGCAAACCGCGGGAGGGTCGGCGAGAGCAGTACTTC. This translates into CASSKPREGRREQYF.

This clonotype was counted a few times. The V and J genes are TRBV20-1 and TRBJ2-7, with 8 bases matching TRBD1. The CDR3 is 14 amino acids. Germline V gives CDR1 DFQATT, CDR2 SNEGSKA (reference sequence). V shed 2 bases and J 5 bases; nucleotides not matched to a gene: 8. The CDR3 loop is CSARPDRGWNEQYF. DNA for the CDR3: TGCAGTGCTAGACCTGACAGGGGTTGGAACGAGCAGTACTTC.

This clonotype was counted a few times. J is TRBJ2-5 and V is TRBV20-1; D gene uncertain. CDR3 size: 14 residues. Trimming shortened V by 0 bases and J by 5 bases, and 13 bases separated the two germline ends. Germline V gives CDR1 DFQATT, CDR2 SNEGSKA (reference sequence). DNA for the CDR3: TGCAGTGCTAGAGATACAAGGGATGGGGAGACCCAGTACTTC. Translating gives CSARDTRDGETQYF.

The chain links TRBV10-2 to TRBJ2-7; TRBD1 agrees at 7 bases. CDR3 length: 11 residues. V was clipped by 8 bases and J by 6 bases; unmatched bases: 4. Germline CDR1 WSHSY, CDR2 SAAADI. The CDR3 DNA follows: TGCGCCAGCGACCCAGGGGGCGAGCAGTACTTC. It encodes CASDPGGEQYF.

The chain links TRBV23-1 to TRBJ2-7, with D perhaps TRBD2 (6 bases). Being an ORF, TRBV23-1 has a function that is uncertain. This CDR3 has 14 amino acids. V lost 10 bases, J lost 6 bases, and 22 bases lay in between. In nucleotides, the CDR3 is TGCGCCACCCACGGTCGGCGGGATAGCTGCGAGCAGTACTTC. Amino acids: CATHGRRDSCEQYF.

This clonotype was seen more than once but under ten times. The rearrangement joins TRBV18 to TRBJ2-3, with a weak D call TRBD2 (5 bases). The CDR3 has 15 amino acids. Germline V gives CDR1 KGHSH, CDR2 LQKENI. V shed 3 bases and J shed 5 bases, with 15 bases lying between them. The CDR3 is CASSPRAVAGDTQYF. The CDR3 nucleotides are TGTGCCAGCTCACCCCGGGCGGTGGCGGGAGATACGCAGTATTTT.

This chain uses TRBV13 with TRBJ1-6; 8 bases agree with TRBD1. The trim removed 8 bases at V and 7 bases at J, leaving 4 bases unmatched. The length of the CDR3 is 13 residues. CDR1 and CDR2 from the germline V gene are PRHDT and FYEKMQ (reference sequence). CDR3 bases: TGTGCCAGCTCTAACAGGGGGAATTCACCCCTCCACTTT. This gives the protein CASSNRGNSPLHF.

Only a few counts were recorded for this clonotype. This chain links TRBV6-2 or TRBV6-3 with TRBJ1-5, with D perhaps matching TRBD1 (5 bases). CDR3 size: 15 residues. The V end was cut by 5 bases, the J end by 6 bases, with 17 bases between. The germline CDR1 and CDR2 sequences are MNHEY and SVGEGT. Here the CDR3 DNA reads TGTGCCAGCAGTCGTCGGGACCATCTTTTTCAGCCCCAGCATTTT. It yields the protein CASSRRDHLFQPQHF.

J is TRBJ2-7 and V is TRBV25-1; the D gene is possibly TRBD2 (6 bases). Trimming pared 1 base from V and 6 bases from J, leaving 10 bases between. CDR1 is MGHDK and CDR2 is SYGVNS in the germline V gene. This CDR3 is 13 amino acids long. The CDR3 region is CASSELEGLEQYF. CDR3 in DNA: TGTGCCAGCAGTGAATTGGAGGGGCTCGAGCAGTACTTC.

This chain uses TRBV6-1 with TRBJ2-3, with 10 bases lining up with TRBD2. The germline gives CDR1 MNHNS, CDR2 SASEGT. The J segment lost 0 bases and the V segment lost 6 bases, leaving 6 bases of the junction unmatched. This CDR3 is built from 16 residues. The CDR3 sequence: CASRTSGISSTDTQYF. CDR3 sequence (DNA): TGTGCCAGCAGAACTAGCGGGATCTCTAGCACAGATACGCAGTATTTT.

This clonotype appeared a few times. The V and J genes are TRBV9 and TRBJ2-1; D might be TRBD2 (6 bases). V gave up 1 base and J gave up 5 bases, with 19 bases separating them. The germline V gene encodes CDR1 SGDLS and CDR2 YYNGEE. The CDR3 totals 17 residues. DNA for the CDR3: TGTGCCAGCAGCGTACGACTCATGGGCGGAGGGAACAATGAGCAGTTCTTC. Protein product: CASSVRLMGGGNNEQFF.

This clonotype has a handful of counts. The chain uses TRBV6-5 and TRBJ1-1, with 7 bases lining up with TRBD1. Germline values: CDR1 MNHEY, CDR2 SVGAGI. The CDR3 covers 14 residues. Trimming took 2 bases from V and 4 from J; bases not matched to a gene: 4. The CDR3 nucleotides are TGTGCCAGCAGTTACAGGGGGCCTGGCACTGAAGCTTTCTTT. It specifies CASSYRGPGTEAFF.

The V gene is TRBV2, the J gene TRBJ2-1; D ambiguous. This CDR3 comprises 11 residues. The germline gives CDR1 SNHLY, CDR2 FYNNEI. V was trimmed by 4 bases and J by 9 bases, leaving 7 bases between them. The CDR3 protein is CASSVWPEQFF. The CDR3 DNA reads as TGTGCCAGCAGTGTGTGGCCTGAGCAGTTCTTC.

In its sample, this clonotype was seen a few times. The chain links TRBV15 to TRBJ2-1; D unresolved. Per germline, CDR1 LNHNV and CDR2 YYDKDF (reference sequence). This CDR3 has 14 amino acids. V lost 0 bases and J lost 7, with 10 bases in between. The CDR3 DNA sequence: TGTGCCACCAGCAGAGATCGGGTAGCTAATGAGCAGTTCTTC. Protein: CATSRDRVANEQFF.

CDR3 region: CASRRGETDTQYF. In DNA form, the CDR3 reads TGCGCCAGCAGGAGGGGAGAAACAGATACGCAGTATTTT. The chain joins TRBV5-1 to TRBJ2-3, with D perhaps given as TRBD1 or TRBD2 (5 bases each). The CDR3 consists of 13 residues. In germline, CDR1 is SGHRS, CDR2 YFSETQ. The V end lost 5 bases, the J end lost 3 bases, and 10 bases lay between the germline ends.

This sequence joins TRBV5-6 and TRBJ2-4; tentatively, D is TRBD1 (6 bases). The CDR3 contains 13 residues. The germline V and J ends were trimmed by 3 bases and 10 bases, with 14 bases remaining between them. Germline V gives CDR1 SGHDT, CDR2 YYEEEE. In DNA, the CDR3 is TGTGCCAGCAGCTCCGTGACAGGTGGAATTCAGTACTTC. This encodes CASSSVTGGIQYF.

This clonotype has more than one count but fewer than ten. This chain joins TRBV29-1 and TRBJ2-3; 9 bases match TRBD1. The V and J ends lost 6 bases and 7 bases, in that order; junction bases with no gene match: 11. This CDR3 spans 14 amino acids. Germline-derived CDR1 and CDR2 are SQVTM and ANQGSEA. The CDR3 spells CSVVTTGGRNTQYF. In DNA, the CDR3 is TGCAGCGTCGTTACGACAGGGGGTAGGAATACGCAGTATTTT.

This clonotype was observed at least ten times. V is TRBV4-3 and J is TRBJ2-3, with 11 positions matching TRBD2. The V segment lost 1 base and the J segment 3 bases; nucleotides outside the gene matches: 6. Germline V gene data show CDR1 as LGHNA and CDR2 as YSLEER. This CDR3 has 17 residues. CDR3 amino acids: CASSQAPLAGVTDTQYF. In DNA form, the CDR3 reads TGCGCCAGCAGCCAAGCCCCACTAGCGGGAGTTACAGATACGCAGTATTTT.

This clonotype was observed a handful of times. CDR3 sequence reads: CASSLKLEGLAGDIEQFF. In DNA, the CDR3 is TGTGCCAGCAGCCTCAAACTAGAAGGACTAGCGGGAGATATTGAGCAGTTCTTC. This chain connects TRBV4-2 to TRBJ2-1, with 13 positions matching TRBD2. V was clipped by 4 bases and J by 9 bases; unmatched bases: 15. CDR1 and CDR2 from the germline V gene are LGHNA and YNFKEQ. This CDR3 has 18 amino acids.